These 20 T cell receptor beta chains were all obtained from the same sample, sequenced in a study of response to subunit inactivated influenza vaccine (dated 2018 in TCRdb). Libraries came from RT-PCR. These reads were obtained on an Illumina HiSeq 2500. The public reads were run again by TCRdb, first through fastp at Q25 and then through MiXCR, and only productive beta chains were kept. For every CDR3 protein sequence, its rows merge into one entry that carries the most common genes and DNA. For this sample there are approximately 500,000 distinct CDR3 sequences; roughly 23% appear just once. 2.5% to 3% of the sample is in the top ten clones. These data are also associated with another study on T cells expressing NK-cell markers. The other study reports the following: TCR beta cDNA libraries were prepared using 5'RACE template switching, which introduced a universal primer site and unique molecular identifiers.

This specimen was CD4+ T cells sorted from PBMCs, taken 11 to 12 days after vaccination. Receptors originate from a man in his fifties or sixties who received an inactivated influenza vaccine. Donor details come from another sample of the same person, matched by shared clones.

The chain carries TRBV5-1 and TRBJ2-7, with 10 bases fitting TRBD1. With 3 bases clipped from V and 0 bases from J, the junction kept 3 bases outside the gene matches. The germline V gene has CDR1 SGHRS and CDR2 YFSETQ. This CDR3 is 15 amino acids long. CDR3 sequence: CASSSGTGVSYEQYF. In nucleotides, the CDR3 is TGCGCCAGCAGCTCAGGGACAGGGGTCTCCTACGAGCAGTACTTC.

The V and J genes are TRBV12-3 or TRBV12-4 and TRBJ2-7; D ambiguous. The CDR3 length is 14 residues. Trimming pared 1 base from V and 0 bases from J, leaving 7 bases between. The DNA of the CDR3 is TGTGCCAGCAGTTTAGTTCCCGCCTCCTACGAGCAGTACTTC. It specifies CASSLVPASYEQYF.

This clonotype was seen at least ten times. The CDR3 reads CASSLAGLAVQKSSYEQYF. The CDR3 DNA sequence: TGTGCCAGCAGTTTGGCGGGACTAGCCGTACAAAAGAGCTCCTACGAGCAGTACTTC. The V and J genes are TRBV28 and TRBJ2-7, with 9 bases lining up with TRBD2. J was trimmed by 0 bases and V by 3 bases; bases with no gene match: 15. CDR3 length equals 19 residues. Looked up from germline, CDR1 is MDHEN and CDR2 is SYDVKM.

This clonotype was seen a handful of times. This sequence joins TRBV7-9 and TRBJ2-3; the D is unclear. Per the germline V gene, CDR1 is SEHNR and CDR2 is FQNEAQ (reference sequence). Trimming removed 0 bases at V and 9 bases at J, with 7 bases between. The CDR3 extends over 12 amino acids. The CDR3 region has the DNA TGTGCCAGCAGCTTAGCCGAGGCAACGCAGTATTTT. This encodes CASSLAEATQYF.

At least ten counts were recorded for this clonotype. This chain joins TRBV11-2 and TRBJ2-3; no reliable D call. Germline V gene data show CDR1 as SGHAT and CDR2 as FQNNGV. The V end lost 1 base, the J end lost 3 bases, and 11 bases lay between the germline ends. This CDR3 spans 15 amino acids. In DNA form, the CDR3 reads TGTGCCAGCAGCTTAGTGTATGGGGATACAGATACGCAGTATTTT. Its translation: CASSLVYGDTDTQYF.

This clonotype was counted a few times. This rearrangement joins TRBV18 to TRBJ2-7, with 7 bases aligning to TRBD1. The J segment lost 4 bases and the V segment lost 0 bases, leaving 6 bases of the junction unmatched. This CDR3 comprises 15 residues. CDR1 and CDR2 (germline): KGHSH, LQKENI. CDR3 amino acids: CASSPPHRGPYEQYF. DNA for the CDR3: TGTGCCAGCTCACCACCGCACAGGGGCCCTTACGAGCAGTACTTC.

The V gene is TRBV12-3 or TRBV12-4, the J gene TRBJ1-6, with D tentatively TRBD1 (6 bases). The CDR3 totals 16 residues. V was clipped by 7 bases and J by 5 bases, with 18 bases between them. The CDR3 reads CASTPSGGPNNSPLHF. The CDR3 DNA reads TGTGCCAGCACCCCCTCTGGGGGCCCAAATAATTCACCCCTCCACTTT.

The CDR3 here is CASTDLTYNEQFF. In DNA, the CDR3 is TGTGCCAGCACTGACCTCACCTACAATGAGCAGTTCTTC. The gene calls are TRBV2 and TRBJ2-1, with no clear D. Trimming took off 7 bases at V and 2 bases at J, with 9 bases between the two ends. Germline CDR1 SNHLY, CDR2 FYNNEI. The CDR3 spans 13 residues.

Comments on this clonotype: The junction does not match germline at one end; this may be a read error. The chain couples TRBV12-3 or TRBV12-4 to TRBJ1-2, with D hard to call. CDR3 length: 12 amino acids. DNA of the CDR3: TGTGCCAGCAGTTTAACATCGGTCAGGCTTTTCTTC. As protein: CASSLTSVRLFF.

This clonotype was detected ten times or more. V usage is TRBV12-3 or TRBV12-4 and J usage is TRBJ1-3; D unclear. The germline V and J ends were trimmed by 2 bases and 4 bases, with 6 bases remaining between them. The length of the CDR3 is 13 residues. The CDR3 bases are TGTGCCAGCAGTTTACAGACCGGAAACACCATATATTTT. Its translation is CASSLQTGNTIYF.

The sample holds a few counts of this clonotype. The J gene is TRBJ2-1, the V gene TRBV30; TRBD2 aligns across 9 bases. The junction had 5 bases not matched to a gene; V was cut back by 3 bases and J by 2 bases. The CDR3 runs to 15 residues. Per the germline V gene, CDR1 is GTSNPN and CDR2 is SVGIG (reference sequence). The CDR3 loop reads CAWSLTSGTYNEQFF. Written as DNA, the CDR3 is TGTGCCTGGAGCCTGACTAGCGGCACCTACAATGAGCAGTTCTTC.

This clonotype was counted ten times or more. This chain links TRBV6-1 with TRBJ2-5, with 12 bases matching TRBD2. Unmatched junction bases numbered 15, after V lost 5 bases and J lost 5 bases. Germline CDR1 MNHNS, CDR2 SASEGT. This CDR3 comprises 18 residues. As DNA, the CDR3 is TGTGCCAGCAGTCCCGTGATGACTAGCGGGAGTTTAGGGGAGACCCAGTACTTC. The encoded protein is CASSPVMTSGSLGETQYF.

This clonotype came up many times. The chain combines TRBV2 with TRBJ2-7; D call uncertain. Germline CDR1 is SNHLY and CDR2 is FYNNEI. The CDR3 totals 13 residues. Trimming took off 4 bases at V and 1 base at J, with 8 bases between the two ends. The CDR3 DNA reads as TGTGCCAGCAGTGTGCAGGTTTCCTACGAGCAGTACTTC. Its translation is CASSVQVSYEQYF.

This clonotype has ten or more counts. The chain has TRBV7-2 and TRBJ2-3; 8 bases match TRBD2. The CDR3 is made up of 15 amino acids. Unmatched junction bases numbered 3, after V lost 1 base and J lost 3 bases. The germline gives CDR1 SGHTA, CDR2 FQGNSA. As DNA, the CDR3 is TGTGCCAGCAGCTTAGTTAGCGGGGCAACAGATACGCAGTATTTT. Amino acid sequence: CASSLVSGATDTQYF. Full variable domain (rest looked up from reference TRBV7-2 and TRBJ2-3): GAGVSQSPSNKVTEKGKDVELRCDPISGHTALYWYRQSLGQGLEFLIYFQGNSAPDKSGLPSDRFSAERTGGSVSTLTIQRTQQEDSAVYLCASSLVSGATDTQYFGPGTRLTVL.

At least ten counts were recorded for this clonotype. CDR3 in DNA: TGTGCCAGCAGCTTGTCTGGGAACGAGCAGTACTTC. Its protein product is CASSLSGNEQYF. The chain employs TRBV5-6 and TRBJ2-7; D is ambiguous. The CDR3 loop spans 12 amino acids. Germline lookup yields CDR1 SGHDT and CDR2 YYEEEE. Trimming stripped 1 base from V and 5 bases from J, with 7 bases between.

The CDR3 bases are TGTGCCACCAGCCCCAGTCCCACAGATACGCAGTATTTT. Translating gives CATSPSPTDTQYF. The rearrangement links TRBV15 to TRBJ2-3; D remains ambiguous. CDR3 length: 13 amino acids. V was cut by 5 bases and J by 2 bases, with 8 bases left in between. Germline V CDR1 and CDR2: LNHNV, YYDKDF (reference sequence).

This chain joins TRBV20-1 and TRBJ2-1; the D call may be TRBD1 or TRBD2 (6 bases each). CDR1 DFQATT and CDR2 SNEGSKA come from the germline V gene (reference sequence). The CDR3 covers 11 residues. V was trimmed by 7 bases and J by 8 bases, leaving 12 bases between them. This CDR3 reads CSGYGGDEQFF. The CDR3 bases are TGCAGTGGCTACGGGGGCGATGAGCAGTTCTTC.

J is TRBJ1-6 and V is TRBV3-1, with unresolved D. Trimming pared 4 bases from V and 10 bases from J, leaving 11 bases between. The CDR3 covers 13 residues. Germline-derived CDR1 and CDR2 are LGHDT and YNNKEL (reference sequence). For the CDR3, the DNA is TGTGCCAGCAGCCCCATCTGGGGATCACCCCTCCACTTT. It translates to CASSPIWGSPLHF.

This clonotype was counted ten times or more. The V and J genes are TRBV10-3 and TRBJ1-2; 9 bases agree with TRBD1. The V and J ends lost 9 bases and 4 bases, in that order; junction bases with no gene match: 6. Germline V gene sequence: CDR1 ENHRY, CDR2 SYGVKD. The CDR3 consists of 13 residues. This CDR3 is CAITGGAGYGYTF. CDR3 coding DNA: TGTGCCATAACAGGGGGCGCGGGCTATGGCTACACCTTC.

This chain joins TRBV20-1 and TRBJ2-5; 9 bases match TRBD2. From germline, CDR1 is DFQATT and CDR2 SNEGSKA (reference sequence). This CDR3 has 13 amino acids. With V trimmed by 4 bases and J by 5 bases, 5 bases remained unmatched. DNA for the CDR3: TGCAGTGCTATGCGGCTAGCGGGGGAGACCCAGTACTTC. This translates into CSAMRLAGETQYF.